This T cell receptor (beta chain) was obtained from a study of blood T cell repertoires in COVID-19. About the study: Spain, Italy and the United States supplied samples that represented acute and convalescent COVID-19.

Under the authors' procedure: By means of reference gene primer amplification, nucleated cell counts were estimated. The data were produced by immunoSEQ multiplex PCR, yet TCRdb's version contains in-frame clones alone and is incomplete. V, J and clone size are taken as reported in that table, and D and trimming were inferred from the DNA itself. Of roughly 250,000 clones listed, more than 90% are singletons. V lost 3 bases to trimming and J lost 4 bases, with 13 bases between them. Looked up from germline, CDR1 is SGHRS and CDR2 is YFSETQ. CDR3 length equals 14 residues. Seattle's enrolled individuals joined amid active infection and were then monitored longitudinally.

The V and J genes are TRBV5-1 and TRBJ2-5; D remains unclear. The source material was peripheral blood. The sequence was obtained from a person between 18 and 35 years old with COVID-19, enrolled during active disease. The CDR3 DNA sequence: TGCGCCAGCAGCTCGGAACCTCCTAGAGAGACCCAGTACTTC. Residues: CASSSEPPRETQYF.